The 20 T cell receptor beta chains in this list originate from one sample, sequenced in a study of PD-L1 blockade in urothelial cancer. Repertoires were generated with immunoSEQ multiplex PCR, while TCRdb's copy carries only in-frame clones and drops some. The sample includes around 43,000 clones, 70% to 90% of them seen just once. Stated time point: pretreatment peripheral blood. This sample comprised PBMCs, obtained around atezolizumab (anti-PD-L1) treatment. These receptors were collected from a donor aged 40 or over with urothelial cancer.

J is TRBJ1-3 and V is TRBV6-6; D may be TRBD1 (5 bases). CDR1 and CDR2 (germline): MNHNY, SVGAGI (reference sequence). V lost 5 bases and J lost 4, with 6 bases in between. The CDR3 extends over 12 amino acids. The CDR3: CASSDSGNTIYF. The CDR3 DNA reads TGTGCCAGCAGTGACAGCGGAAACACCATATATTTT.

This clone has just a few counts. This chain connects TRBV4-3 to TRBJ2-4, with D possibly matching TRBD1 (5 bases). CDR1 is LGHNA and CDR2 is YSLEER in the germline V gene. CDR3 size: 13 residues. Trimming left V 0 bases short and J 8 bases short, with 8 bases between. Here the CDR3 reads CASSQDRADIQYF. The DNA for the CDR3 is TGCGCCAGCAGCCAAGACAGGGCGGACATTCAGTACTTC.

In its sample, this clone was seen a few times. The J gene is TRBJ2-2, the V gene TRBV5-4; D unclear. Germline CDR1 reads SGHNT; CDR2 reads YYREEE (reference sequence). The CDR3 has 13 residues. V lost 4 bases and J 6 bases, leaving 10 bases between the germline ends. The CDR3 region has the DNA TGTGCCAGCAGCCCGCGATTCCCCGGGGAGCTGTTTTTT. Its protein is CASSPRFPGELFF.

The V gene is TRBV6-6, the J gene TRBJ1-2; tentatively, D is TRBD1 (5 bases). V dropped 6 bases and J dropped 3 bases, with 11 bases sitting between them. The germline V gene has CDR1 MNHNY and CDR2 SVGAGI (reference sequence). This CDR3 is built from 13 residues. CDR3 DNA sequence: TGTGCCAGCAGCCTGGGGGGGGACTATGGCTACACCTTC. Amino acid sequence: CASSLGGDYGYTF.

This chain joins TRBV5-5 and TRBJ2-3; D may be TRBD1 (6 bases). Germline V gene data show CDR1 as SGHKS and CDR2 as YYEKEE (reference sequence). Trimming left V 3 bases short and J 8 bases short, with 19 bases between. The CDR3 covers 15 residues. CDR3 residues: CASSSAGALGGTQYF. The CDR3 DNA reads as TGTGCCAGCAGCTCAGCAGGGGCCCTGGGTGGTACGCAGTATTTT. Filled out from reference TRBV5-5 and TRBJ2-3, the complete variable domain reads DAGVTQSPTHLIKTRGQQVTLRCSPISGHKSVSWYQQVLGQGPQFIFQYYEKEERGRGNFPDRFSARQFPNYSSELNVNALLLGDSALYLCASSSAGALGGTQYFGPGTRLTVL.

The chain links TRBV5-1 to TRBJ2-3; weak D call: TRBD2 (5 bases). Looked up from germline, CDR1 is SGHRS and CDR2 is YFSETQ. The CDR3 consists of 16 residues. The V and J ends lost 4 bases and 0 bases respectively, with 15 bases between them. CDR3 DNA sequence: TGCGCCAGCAGCCCCCCGGGGTGGGCAAGCACAGATACGCAGTATTTT. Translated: CASSPPGWASTDTQYF. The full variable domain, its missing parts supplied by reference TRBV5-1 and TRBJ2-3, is KAGVTQTPRYLIKTRGQQVTLSCSPISGHRSVSWYQQTPGQGLQFLFEYFSETQRNKGNFPGRFSGRQFSNSRSEMNVSTLELGDSALYLCASSPPGWASTDTQYFGPGTRLTVL.

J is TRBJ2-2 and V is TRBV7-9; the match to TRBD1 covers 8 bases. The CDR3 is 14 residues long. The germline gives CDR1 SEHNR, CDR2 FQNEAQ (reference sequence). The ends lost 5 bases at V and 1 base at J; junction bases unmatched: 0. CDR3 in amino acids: CASSGQGNTGELFF. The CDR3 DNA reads TGTGCCAGCAGCGGACAGGGGAACACCGGGGAGCTGTTTTTT.

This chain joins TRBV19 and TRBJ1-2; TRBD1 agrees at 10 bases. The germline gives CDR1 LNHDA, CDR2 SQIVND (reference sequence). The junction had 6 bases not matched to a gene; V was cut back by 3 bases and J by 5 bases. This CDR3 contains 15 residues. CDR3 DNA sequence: TGTGCCAGTAGTATTGTATTGGGACAGGGGTATGGCTACACCTTC. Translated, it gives CASSIVLGQGYGYTF.

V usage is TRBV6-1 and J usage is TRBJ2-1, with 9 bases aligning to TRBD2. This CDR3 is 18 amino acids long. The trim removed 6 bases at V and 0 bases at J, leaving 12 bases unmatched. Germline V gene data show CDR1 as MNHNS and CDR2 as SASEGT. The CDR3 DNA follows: TGTGCCAGCAGAGAACGCCCGGGACTAGCAAGCTCCTACAATGAGCAGTTCTTC. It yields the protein CASRERPGLASSYNEQFF.

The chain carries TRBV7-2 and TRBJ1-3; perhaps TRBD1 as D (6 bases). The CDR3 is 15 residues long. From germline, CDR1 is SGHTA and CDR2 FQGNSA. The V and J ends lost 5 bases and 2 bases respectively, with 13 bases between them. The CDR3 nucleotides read TGTGCCAGCAGCCGCAGCGGGACAACTGGAAACACCATATATTTT. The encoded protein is CASSRSGTTGNTIYF.

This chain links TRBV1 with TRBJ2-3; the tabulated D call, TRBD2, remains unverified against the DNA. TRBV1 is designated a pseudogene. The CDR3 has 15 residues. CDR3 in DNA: TGCACCAGCAGCCAAGACCCCTTTCTCGCAGATACGCAGTATTTT. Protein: CTSSQDPFLADTQYF.

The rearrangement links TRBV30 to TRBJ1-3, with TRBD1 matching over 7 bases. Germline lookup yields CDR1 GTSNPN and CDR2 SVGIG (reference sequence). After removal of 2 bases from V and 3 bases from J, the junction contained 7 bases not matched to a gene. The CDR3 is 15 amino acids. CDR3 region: CAWSWNRGGGNTIYF. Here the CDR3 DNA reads TGTGCCTGGAGTTGGAACAGGGGTGGTGGAAACACCATATATTTT.

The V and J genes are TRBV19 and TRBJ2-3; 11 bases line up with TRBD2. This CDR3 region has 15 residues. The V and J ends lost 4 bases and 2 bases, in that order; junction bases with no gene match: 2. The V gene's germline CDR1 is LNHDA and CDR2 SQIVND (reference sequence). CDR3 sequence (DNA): TGTGCCAGTAGTACGGGACTAGCGGTCACAGATACGCAGTATTTT. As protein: CASSTGLAVTDTQYF.

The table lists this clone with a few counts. The CDR3, as DNA: TGTGCCAGCAGTCCCGACAGGGGGATTGAAAAACTGTTTTTT. Amino acid sequence: CASSPDRGIEKLFF. The chain carries TRBV6-8 and TRBJ1-4; TRBD1 aligns across 9 bases. Trimming took 5 bases from V and 7 from J; bases not matched to a gene: 5. This CDR3 contains 14 residues. CDR1 and CDR2 from the germline V gene are MNHGY and SAAAGT.

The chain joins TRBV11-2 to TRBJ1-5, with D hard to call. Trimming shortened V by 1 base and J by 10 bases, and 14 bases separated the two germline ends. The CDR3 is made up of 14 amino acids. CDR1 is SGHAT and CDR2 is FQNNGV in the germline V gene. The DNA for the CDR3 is TGTGCCAGCAGCTTAGGGGTGGGAGCCCGCCCCCAGCATTTT. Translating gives CASSLGVGARPQHF.

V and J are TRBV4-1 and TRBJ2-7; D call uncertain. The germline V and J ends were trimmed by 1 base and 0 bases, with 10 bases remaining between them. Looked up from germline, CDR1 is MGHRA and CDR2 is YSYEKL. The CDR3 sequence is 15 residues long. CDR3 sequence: CASSQAPAVSYEQYF. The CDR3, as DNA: TGCGCCAGCAGCCAAGCCCCTGCGGTCTCCTACGAGCAGTACTTC.

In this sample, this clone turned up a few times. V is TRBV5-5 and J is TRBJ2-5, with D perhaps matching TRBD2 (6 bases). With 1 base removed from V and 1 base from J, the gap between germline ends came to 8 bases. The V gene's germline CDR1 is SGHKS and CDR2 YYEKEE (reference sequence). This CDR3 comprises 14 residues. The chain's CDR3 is CASSLRRGQETQYF. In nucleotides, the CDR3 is TGTGCCAGCAGCTTGCGGCGGGGCCAAGAGACCCAGTACTTC.

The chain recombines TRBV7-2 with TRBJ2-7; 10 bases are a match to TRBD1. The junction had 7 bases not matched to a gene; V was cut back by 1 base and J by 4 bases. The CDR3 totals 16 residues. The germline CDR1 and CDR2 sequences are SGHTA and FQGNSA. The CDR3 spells CASSLGDRGKGYEQYF. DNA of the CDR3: TGTGCCAGCAGCTTAGGGGACAGGGGCAAAGGGTACGAGCAGTACTTC.

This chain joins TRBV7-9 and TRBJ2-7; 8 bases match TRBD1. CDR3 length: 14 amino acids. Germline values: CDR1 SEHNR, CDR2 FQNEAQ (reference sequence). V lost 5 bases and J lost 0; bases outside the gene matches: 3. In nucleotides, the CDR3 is TGTGCCAGCAGCCCCAGGGGGCACTCCTACGAGCAGTACTTC. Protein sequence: CASSPRGHSYEQYF.

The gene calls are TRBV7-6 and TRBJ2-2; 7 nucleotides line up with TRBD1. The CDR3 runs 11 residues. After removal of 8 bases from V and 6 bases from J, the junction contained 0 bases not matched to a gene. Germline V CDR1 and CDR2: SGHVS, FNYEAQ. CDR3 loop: CASQGAGELFF. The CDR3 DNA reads TGTGCCAGCCAGGGGGCCGGGGAGCTGTTTTTT.